This TCR beta chain appears in the sequencing data of a study of blood T cell repertoires in COVID-19. Study context: Donors in the United States, Italy and Spain gave samples during acute or convalescent COVID-19.

Assay used: immunoSEQ multiplex PCR; TCRdb lists only in-frame clones, some missing. The sample holds about 59,000 clones, less than 85% seen once. Germline V CDR1 and CDR2: GTSNPN, SVGIG (reference sequence). With 2 bases removed from V and 5 bases from J, the gap between germline ends came to 16 bases. The CDR3 length is 15 residues. Sequenced sample: peripheral blood. The receptor comes from a human donor in a cohort sampled during active COVID-19. The genes are TRBV30 and TRBJ1-5; tentative D call: TRBD1 (6 bases). This CDR3 reads CAWSLLDSVDQPQHF. DNA of the CDR3: TGTGCCTGGAGTCTCCTGGACAGTGTAGATCAGCCCCAGCATTTT.